This T cell receptor beta chain derives from a study of immune cell composition in non-small cell lung cancer. Study background: Tumours were mainly lung adenocarcinoma or squamous cell carcinoma. Notes on the study in general: Shared sequences between tumour-reactive and dominant in vivo clones were not proven.

Produced via immunoSEQ multiplex PCR; TCRdb's table is partial and in-frame only. The table shows some 2,400 clones, with around 84% occurring only once. In the case of this clone: Its antigen is still unknown.

Germline CDR1 reads MDHEN; CDR2 reads SYDVKM. V lost 8 bases to trimming and J lost 0 bases, with 16 bases between them. The CDR3 is 15 residues long. Sequenced: lung tumor tissue. This rearrangement joins TRBV28 to TRBJ1-1; D unclear. This clonotype was sampled from a human donor with non-small cell lung cancer. Here the CDR3 reads CASHQAPEVNTEAFF. CDR3 bases: TGTGCCAGCCACCAAGCGCCAGAAGTGAACACTGAAGCTTTCTTT. Using reference TRBV28 and TRBJ1-1 for the parts outside the CDR3, the full variable domain is DVKVTQSSRYLVKRTGEKVFLECVQDMDHENMFWYRQDPGLGLRLIYFSYDVKMKEKGDIPEGYSVSREKKERFSLILESASTNQTSMYLCASHQAPEVNTEAFFGQGTRLTVV.